This T cell receptor (beta chain) was sequenced in a study of cytomegalovirus exposure and HLA in healthy donors. Findings and caveats of the study: Many donors shared some public TCRs, even though most TCR sequences were rare. When analyzed later, the rates of TCR association showed variation by HLA locus, with DRB1 the most and HLA-C the fewest.

60 Vbeta and 13 Jbeta primers were used in PCR. Measured with immunoSEQ multiplex PCR; TCRdb has only the in-frame clones, and not every one. The sample lists 150,000 to 200,000 clones; around 85% were seen once. In the case of this clone: What it binds is not known.

The CDR3 contains 15 residues. CDR1 and CDR2 (germline): SGHRS, YFSETQ. Trimming left V 3 bases short and J 3 bases short, with 12 bases between. Donors showed nominal health when sampled, although they likely had unrecorded immune exposures. This chain connects TRBV5-1 to TRBJ1-4; unclear D gene. This TCR was sampled from a man in his late teens or twenties in good health and CMV-seropositive. Input material: PBMCs. This CDR3 is CASSSSQIANEKLFF. CDR3 sequence (DNA): TGCGCCAGCAGCTCGTCCCAGATCGCTAATGAAAAACTGTTTTTT.